What follows are 29 T cell receptor beta chains derived from one specimen sequenced in a study of blood T cell repertoires in COVID-19. Using immunoSEQ multiplex PCR, the repertoire was profiled, and TCRdb retains in-frame clones only, with some absent. The sample carries around 140,000 clones, 65% to 85% recorded once. The sample was peripheral blood. These receptors originate from a woman aged 55-70 years with acute or convalescent COVID-19.

The chain employs TRBV10-3 and TRBJ2-7; 8 bases align to TRBD2. The CDR3 has 15 amino acids. With 8 bases clipped from V and 3 bases from J, the junction kept 12 bases outside the gene matches. CDR1 is ENHRY, CDR2 SYGVKD, per germline. CDR3 region: CAILSRNGRDYEQYF. The CDR3 coding sequence is TGTGCCATCCTGAGTCGTAACGGGAGGGACTACGAGCAGTACTTC.

The chain links TRBV27 to TRBJ1-1; TRBD1 is a possible D gene (5 bases). This CDR3 contains 17 residues. Trimming took off 0 bases at V and 0 bases at J, with 14 bases between the two ends. CDR1 and CDR2 (germline): MNHEY, SMNVEV (reference sequence). The CDR3 coding sequence is TGTGCCAGCAGTTTATCGCGGGGCCCTATTATGAACACTGAAGCTTTCTTT. This sequence encodes CASSLSRGPIMNTEAFF.

The rearrangement links TRBV5-1 to TRBJ1-1; no clear D. The V end lost 0 bases, the J end lost 0 bases, and 12 bases lay between the germline ends. There are 16 residues in the CDR3. Germline V gene data show CDR1 as SGHRS and CDR2 as YFSETQ. DNA for the CDR3: TGCGCCAGCAGCTTGGATGCAGCGCTTATGAACACTGAAGCTTTCTTT. This codes for CASSLDAALMNTEAFF. The variable domain in full, completed from reference TRBV5-1 and TRBJ1-1, reads KAGVTQTPRYLIKTRGQQVTLSCSPISGHRSVSWYQQTPGQGLQFLFEYFSETQRNKGNFPGRFSGRQFSNSRSEMNVSTLELGDSALYLCASSLDAALMNTEAFFGQGTRLTVV.

The rearrangement links TRBV9 to TRBJ1-2, with 9 bases fitting TRBD1. The CDR3 is 15 amino acids. V gave up 4 bases and J gave up 6 bases; unmatched junction bases: 10. The germline CDR1 and CDR2 sequences are SGDLS and YYNGEE. This CDR3 reads CASSPAGTGWDGYTF. The CDR3 nucleotides are TGTGCCAGCAGCCCAGCCGGGACAGGGTGGGATGGCTACACCTTC. Complete variable domain (other parts from reference TRBV9 and TRBJ1-2): DSGVTQTPKHLITATGQRVTLRCSPRSGDLSVYWYQQSLDQGLQFLIQYYNGEERAKGNILERFSAQQFPDLHSELNLSSLELGDSALYFCASSPAGTGWDGYTFGSGTRLTVV.

The chain has TRBV5-1 and TRBJ2-5; 7 nucleotides agree with TRBD2. From germline, CDR1 is SGHRS and CDR2 YFSETQ. V was clipped by 5 bases and J by 0 bases; unmatched bases: 16. The CDR3 is 18 amino acids. CDR3 amino acids: CASSTPQGASGNQETQYF. CDR3 nucleotide sequence: TGCGCCAGCAGTACCCCTCAAGGCGCTAGCGGAAACCAAGAGACCCAGTACTTC.

The chain couples TRBV6-5 to TRBJ2-1; no definite D call. Germline assignment: CDR1 MNHEY and CDR2 SVGAGI. V gave up 2 bases and J gave up 1 base, with 6 bases separating them. This CDR3 has 14 residues. The CDR3 DNA is TGTGCCAGCAGTTACGCGGCGTCCTACAATGAGCAGTTCTTC. Protein: CASSYAASYNEQFF.

The chain uses TRBV2 and TRBJ2-7; TRBD1 aligns across 12 bases. Germline assignment: CDR1 SNHLY and CDR2 FYNNEI. The length of the CDR3 is 13 residues. Trimming at V came to 5 bases and at J to 6 bases, leaving 2 bases not matched to a gene. This CDR3 is CASSRDRGPEQYF. CDR3 nucleotide sequence: TGTGCCAGCAGTCGGGACAGGGGGCCCGAGCAGTACTTC.

J is TRBJ2-5 and V is TRBV2; D gene unclear. In germline, CDR1 is SNHLY, CDR2 FYNNEI. The length of the CDR3 is 15 residues. V was shortened by 6 bases and J by 1 base, with 15 bases between the two germline ends. DNA for the CDR3: TGTGCCAGCAGAGCCGTCGGAGCGCTCCAAGAGACCCAGTACTTC. Translated, it gives CASRAVGALQETQYF.

The genes are TRBV11-2 and TRBJ2-1; D might be TRBD1 (5 bases). From germline, CDR1 is SGHAT and CDR2 FQNNGV. The CDR3 consists of 18 residues. Trimming took 2 bases from V and 6 from J, leaving 23 bases between them. CDR3 coding DNA: TGTGCCAGCAGCTTATTGCGCCTGAGACAGCCACACTCCAATGAGCAGTTCTTC. This translates into CASSLLRLRQPHSNEQFF.

This clone was found a few times. The chain employs TRBV28 and TRBJ1-2; unclear D gene. The CDR3 is made up of 14 amino acids. Trimming removed 2 bases at V and 8 bases at J, with 15 bases between. From germline, CDR1 is MDHEN and CDR2 SYDVKM. The CDR3 region is CASSLAVTFYGYTF. Here the CDR3 DNA reads TGTGCCAGCAGTTTAGCGGTGACCTTCTACGGCTACACCTTC.

The rearrangement uses TRBV27 and TRBJ1-5; D is uncertain. Trimming pared 2 bases from V and 3 bases from J, leaving 8 bases between. CDR1 and CDR2 (germline): MNHEY, SMNVEV (reference sequence). There are 14 residues in the CDR3. CDR3 amino acids: CASSLRGFNQPQHF. The CDR3 DNA reads as TGTGCCAGCAGTTTACGGGGATTCAATCAGCCCCAGCATTTT.

The genes are TRBV7-2 and TRBJ2-7; D unresolved. The CDR3 extends over 13 amino acids. The germline V gene encodes CDR1 SGHTA and CDR2 FQGNSA. Trimming left V 2 bases short and J 4 bases short, with 9 bases between. The CDR3 protein is CASSLKGGYEQYF. The CDR3 DNA follows: TGTGCCAGCAGCTTAAAAGGCGGTTACGAGCAGTACTTC.

The genes are TRBV11-2 and TRBJ2-1, with 7 bases fitting TRBD2. Germline CDR1 and CDR2: SGHAT and FQNNGV. Germline trimming cut 3 bases from V and 5 bases from J; bases unmatched to any gene: 10. There are 16 residues in the CDR3. The CDR3 loop is CASSFPRAGVNNEQFF. The CDR3 DNA follows: TGTGCCAGCAGCTTCCCCAGGGCGGGAGTAAACAATGAGCAGTTCTTC.

The chain joins TRBV20-1 to TRBJ1-2, with TRBD1 identical over 8 bases. Germline V gene data show CDR1 as DFQATT and CDR2 as SNEGSKA (reference sequence). CDR3 length: 11 residues. The CDR3 DNA reads as TGCACTGGGTTACAGGGGGTTGGCTACACCTTC. This translates into CTGLQGVGYTF.

The rearrangement joins TRBV10-3 to TRBJ2-5; 10 positions agree with TRBD2. CDR1 is ENHRY and CDR2 is SYGVKD in the germline V gene. Trimming cost V 2 bases and J 3 bases; bases outside gene matches: 12. The CDR3 is made up of 18 amino acids. CDR3 nucleotide sequence: TGTGCCATCAGTGAGAAGGTCCAGGGAAGCGGGAGGGAAGAGACCCAGTACTTC. This gives the protein CAISEKVQGSGREETQYF.

This sequence joins TRBV7-9 and TRBJ2-1; the D is unclear. V was cut by 5 bases and J by 9 bases, with 11 bases left in between. This CDR3 has 12 residues. Germline CDR1 and CDR2: SEHNR and FQNEAQ (reference sequence). CDR3 coding DNA: TGTGCCAGCAGCCCTATAGCAATTGAGCAGTTCTTC. Translation gives CASSPIAIEQFF. The full variable domain, its missing parts supplied by reference TRBV7-9 and TRBJ2-1, is DTGVSQNPRHKITKRGQNVTFRCDPISEHNRLYWYRQTLGQGPEFLTYFQNEAQLEKSRLLSDRFSAERPKGSFSTLEIQRTEQGDSAMYLCASSPIAIEQFFGPGTRLTVL.

This chain connects TRBV7-9 to TRBJ1-1; TRBD1 matches 7 bases. The CDR3 runs 16 residues. In germline, CDR1 is SEHNR, CDR2 FQNEAQ (reference sequence). J gave up 6 bases and V 3 bases, and 13 bases lay outside the gene matches. DNA of the CDR3: TGTGCCAGCAGCTTTCTGCCCGGGCAACAGGGGTCTGAAGCTTTCTTT. This encodes CASSFLPGQQGSEAFF.

The V gene is TRBV3-1 (or the pseudogene TRBV3-2), the J gene TRBJ2-1; D remains unclear. V lost 0 bases and J 0 bases, leaving 9 bases between the germline ends. Germline CDR1 reads LGHDT; CDR2 reads YNNKEL (reference sequence). CDR3 size: 16 residues. The CDR3 loop reads CASSQDVVLSYNEQFF. CDR3 sequence (DNA): TGTGCCAGCAGCCAAGATGTAGTGCTCTCCTACAATGAGCAGTTCTTC.

The chain recombines TRBV11-3 with TRBJ2-2; TRBD2 agrees at 15 bases. The CDR3 sequence is 17 residues long. Germline assignment: CDR1 SGHNT and CDR2 YENEEA. Trimming cost V 5 bases and J 7 bases; bases outside gene matches: 8. The CDR3 region has the DNA TGTGCCAGCAGCCTAACAGGACTAGCGGGAGGGGGCGGGGAGCTGTTTTTT. Its protein is CASSLTGLAGGGGELFF.

The J gene is TRBJ2-7, the V gene TRBV11-1, with TRBD2 matching over 9 bases. Unmatched junction bases numbered 10, after V lost 4 bases and J lost 3 bases. The length of the CDR3 is 16 residues. Germline V lookup: CDR1 SGHAT, CDR2 FQDESV (reference sequence). CDR3 loop: CASSSYTGTSSYEQYF. The DNA of the CDR3 is TGTGCCAGCAGCTCATATACCGGGACTAGCAGCTACGAGCAGTACTTC.

The CDR3 sequence: CSASGGGATDTQYF. The CDR3 DNA reads TGCAGTGCTAGTGGCGGGGGCGCGACAGATACGCAGTATTTT. V is TRBV20-1 and J is TRBJ2-3, with D perhaps matching TRBD2 (7 bases). V dropped 3 bases and J dropped 3 bases, with 13 bases sitting between them. The CDR3 covers 14 residues. Per the germline V gene, CDR1 is DFQATT and CDR2 is SNEGSKA (reference sequence).

This chain joins TRBV30 and TRBJ2-7; no firm D call. This CDR3 has 10 amino acids. Germline CDR1 and CDR2: GTSNPN and SVGIG (reference sequence). Trimming removed 5 bases from V and 7 bases from J, with 9 bases in between. The DNA for the CDR3 is TGTGCCTGGGGTACTCTTGAGCAGTACTTC. Its protein is CAWGTLEQYF.

This clone came up a few times. The J gene is TRBJ2-1, the V gene TRBV7-8; TRBD2 matches 11 bases. Germline CDR1 reads SGHVS; CDR2 reads FQNEAQ. V lost 3 bases, J lost 9 bases, and 7 bases stayed unmatched. The CDR3 totals 15 residues. CDR3 DNA sequence: TGTGCCAGCAGCTTTCGTCTAGCGGGAGGTAGTGAGCAGTTCTTC. This encodes CASSFRLAGGSEQFF.

This clone was counted once. The chain combines TRBV29-1 with TRBJ2-7; 8 bases match TRBD2. Trimming at V came to 2 bases and at J to 0 bases, leaving 6 bases not matched to a gene. In germline, CDR1 is SQVTM, CDR2 ANQGSEA. CDR3 length equals 15 residues. CDR3 protein: CSVESSGSVSYEQYF. The CDR3 nucleotides read TGCAGCGTTGAATCGAGCGGGAGTGTCTCCTACGAGCAGTACTTC.

This rearrangement joins TRBV5-1 to TRBJ2-3; D may be TRBD2 (5 bases). CDR3 length: 15 residues. Germline V gene sequence: CDR1 SGHRS, CDR2 YFSETQ. Trimming took 1 base from V and 3 from J, leaving 12 bases between them. The CDR3 reads CASSLPATRTDTQYF. The CDR3 nucleotides read TGCGCCAGCAGCTTGCCCGCAACTAGGACAGATACGCAGTATTTT.

The chain carries TRBV3-1 (or the pseudogene TRBV3-2) and TRBJ2-7; TRBD2 matches 8 bases. Germline V gene data show CDR1 as LGHDT and CDR2 as YNNKEL (reference sequence). After removal of 0 bases from V and 2 bases from J, the junction contained 15 bases not matched to a gene. CDR3 length: 19 residues. CDR3 in DNA: TGTGCCAGCAGCCAAGAAGGACCCACTAGCGGTTATACCACCTACGAGCAGTACTTC. Its protein product is CASSQEGPTSGYTTYEQYF.

The rearrangement uses TRBV6-5 and TRBJ1-5, with unresolved D. The ends were cut back, 6 bases at V and 2 bases at J, with 14 bases in the middle. Germline V lookup: CDR1 MNHEY, CDR2 SVGAGI. The CDR3 contains 15 residues. The CDR3 loop is CASSPSFGGNQPQHF. CDR3 bases: TGTGCCAGCAGCCCGTCCTTCGGTGGCAATCAGCCCCAGCATTTT.

The rearrangement joins TRBV6-5 to TRBJ2-1; D perhaps matches TRBD2 (5 bases). Germline assignment: CDR1 MNHEY and CDR2 SVGAGI. The CDR3 sequence is 14 residues long. V dropped 5 bases and J dropped 3 bases, with 11 bases sitting between them. The CDR3 DNA is TGTGCCAGCAGTCCCGCACTAGTCTACAATGAGCAGTTCTTC. As protein: CASSPALVYNEQFF.

The genes are TRBV7-8 and TRBJ2-7; 9 nucleotides agree with TRBD2. The ends lost 4 bases at V and 4 bases at J; junction bases unmatched: 11. CDR1 is SGHVS and CDR2 is FQNEAQ in the germline V gene. The CDR3 contains 16 residues. The CDR3 region is CASSSQTSGGLYEQYF. The CDR3 DNA reads TGTGCCAGCAGCTCGCAGACTAGCGGAGGTCTATACGAGCAGTACTTC.